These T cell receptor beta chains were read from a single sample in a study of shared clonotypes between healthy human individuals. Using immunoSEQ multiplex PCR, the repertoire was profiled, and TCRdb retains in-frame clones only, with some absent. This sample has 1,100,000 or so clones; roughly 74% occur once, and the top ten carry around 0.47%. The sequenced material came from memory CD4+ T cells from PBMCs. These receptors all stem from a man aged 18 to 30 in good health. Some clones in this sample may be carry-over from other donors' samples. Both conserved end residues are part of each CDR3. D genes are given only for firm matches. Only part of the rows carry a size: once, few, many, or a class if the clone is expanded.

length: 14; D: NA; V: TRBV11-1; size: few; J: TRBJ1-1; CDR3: CASSQRTADTEAFF; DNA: TGTGCCAGCAGCCAGAGGACAGCAGACACTGAAGCTTTCTTT
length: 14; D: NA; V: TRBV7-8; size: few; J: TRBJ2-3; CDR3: CASIKGTYTDTQYF; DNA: TGTGCCAGCATTAAAGGGACCTACACAGATACGCAGTATTTT
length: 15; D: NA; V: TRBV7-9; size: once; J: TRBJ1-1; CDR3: CASSPLGSMNTEAFF; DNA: TGTGCCAGTTCCCCTCTGGGTTCCATGAACACTGAAGCTTTCTTT
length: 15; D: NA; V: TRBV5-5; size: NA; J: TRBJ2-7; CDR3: CASSLVGRGSYEQYF; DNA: TGTGCCAGCAGCTTGGTGGGAAGGGGCTCCTACGAGCAGTACTTC
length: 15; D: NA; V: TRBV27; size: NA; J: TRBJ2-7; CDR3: CASRRGQGRTYEQYF; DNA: TGTGCCAGCAGACGAGGCCAGGGTAGGACCTACGAGCAGTACTTC
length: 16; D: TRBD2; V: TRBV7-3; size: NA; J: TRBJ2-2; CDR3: CASSSSGRSNTGELFF; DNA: TGTGCCAGCAGCTCTAGCGGGAGGAGCAACACCGGGGAGCTGTTTTTT
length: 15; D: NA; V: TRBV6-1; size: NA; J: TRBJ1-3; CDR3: CASTLQGGIGNTIYF; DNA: TGTGCAAGCACCCTCCAGGGAGGCATTGGAAACACCATATATTTT
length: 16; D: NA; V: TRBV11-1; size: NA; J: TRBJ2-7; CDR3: CASSLLAGAGVYEQYF; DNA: TGTGCCAGCAGCTTACTCGCAGGGGCCGGAGTCTACGAGCAGTACTTC
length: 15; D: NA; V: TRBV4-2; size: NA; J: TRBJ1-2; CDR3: CASSHPERGRYGYTF; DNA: TGTGCCAGCAGCCATCCCGAGCGGGGTAGGTATGGCTACACCTTC
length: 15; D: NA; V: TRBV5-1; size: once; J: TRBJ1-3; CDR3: CASSLVGVSGNTIYF; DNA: TGCGCCAGCAGCTTGGTCGGGGTCTCCGGAAACACCATATATTTT
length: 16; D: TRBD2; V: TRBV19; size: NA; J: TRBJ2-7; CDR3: CASSTGTSGRAGEQYF; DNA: TGTGCCAGTAGCACCGGGACTAGCGGGAGGGCGGGTGAGCAGTACTTC
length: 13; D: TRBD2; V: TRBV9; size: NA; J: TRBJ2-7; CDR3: CASSVWTRGEQYF; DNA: TGTGCCAGCAGCGTTTGGACTAGGGGCGAGCAGTACTTC
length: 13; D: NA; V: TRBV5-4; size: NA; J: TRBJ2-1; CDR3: CASSKLVQNEQFF; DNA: TGTGCCAGCAGCAAACTCGTGCAGAATGAGCAGTTCTTC
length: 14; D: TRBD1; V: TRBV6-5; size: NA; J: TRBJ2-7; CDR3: CASSRRDSLYEQYF; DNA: TGTGCCAGCAGCCGCCGGGACAGTCTCTACGAGCAGTACTTC
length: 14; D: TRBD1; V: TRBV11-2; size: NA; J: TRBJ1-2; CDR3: CASSFGRDRKGYTF; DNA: TGTGCCAGCAGCTTTGGACGGGACAGAAAGGGCTACACCTTC
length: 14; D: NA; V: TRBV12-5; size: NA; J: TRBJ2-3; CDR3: CASAKGGALNTQYF; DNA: TGTGCTAGTGCCAAAGGGGGAGCTTTGAATACGCAGTATTTT
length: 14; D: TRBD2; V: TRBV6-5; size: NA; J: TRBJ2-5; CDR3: CASRPGLATETQYF; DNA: TGTGCCAGCAGACCGGGACTAGCCACGGAGACCCAGTACTTC
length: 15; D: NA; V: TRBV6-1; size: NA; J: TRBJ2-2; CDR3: CASKRGTENTGELFF; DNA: TGTGCCAGCAAGCGAGGGACGGAAAACACCGGGGAGCTGTTTTTT
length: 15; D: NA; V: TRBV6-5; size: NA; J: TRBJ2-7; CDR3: CASSPHDRYLREQYF; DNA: TGTGCCAGCAGCCCTCACGACAGGTACCTACGGGAGCAGTACTTC
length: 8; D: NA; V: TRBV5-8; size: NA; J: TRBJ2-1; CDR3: CASSREFF; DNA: TGTGCCAGCAGCCGGGAGTTCTTC
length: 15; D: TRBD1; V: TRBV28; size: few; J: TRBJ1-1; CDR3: CASSYPGGRMVKAFF; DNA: TGTGCCAGCAGTTACCCAGGGGGCCGAATGGTTAAAGCTTTCTTT
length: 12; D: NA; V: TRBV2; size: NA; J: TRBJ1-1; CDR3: CASSDRRTEAFF; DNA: TGTGCCAGCAGTGACCGGCGGACTGAAGCTTTCTTT
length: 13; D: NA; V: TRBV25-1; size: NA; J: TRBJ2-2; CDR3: CASSEENTGELFF; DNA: TGTGCCAGCAGTGAGGAAAACACCGGGGAGCTGTTTTTT
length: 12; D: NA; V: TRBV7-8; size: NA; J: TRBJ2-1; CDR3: CAIKRSGNEQFF; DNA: TGTGCCATTAAGAGGTCGGGGAATGAGCAGTTCTTC
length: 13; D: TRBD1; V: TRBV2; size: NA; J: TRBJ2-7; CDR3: CASSDAGGYEQYF; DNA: TGTGCCAGCAGTGACGCAGGGGGCTACGAGCAGTACTTC
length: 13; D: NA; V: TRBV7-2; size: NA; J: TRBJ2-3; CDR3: CASSKSVADTQYF; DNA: TGTGCCAGCAGCAAATCGGTCGCAGATACGCAGTATTTT
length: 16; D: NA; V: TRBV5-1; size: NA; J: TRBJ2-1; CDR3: CASSPGTGTSYNEQFF; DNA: TGCGCCAGCAGCCCAGGTACCGGGACCTCCTACAATGAGCAGTTCTTC
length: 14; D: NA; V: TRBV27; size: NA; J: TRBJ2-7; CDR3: CASQKPGPVREQYF; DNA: TGTGCCAGCCAAAAACCGGGACCTGTCCGGGAGCAGTACTTC
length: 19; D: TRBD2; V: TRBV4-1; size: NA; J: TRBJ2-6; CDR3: CASSQGPSGGRSGANVLTF; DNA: TGCGCCAGCAGCCAAGGCCCTAGCGGGGGCCGCTCTGGGGCCAACGTCCTGACTTTC
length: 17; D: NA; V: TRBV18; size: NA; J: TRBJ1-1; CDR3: CASSRELGGNGGTEAFF; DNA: TGTGCCAGCTCACGCGAGCTGGGAGGGAATGGGGGCACTGAAGCTTTCTTT
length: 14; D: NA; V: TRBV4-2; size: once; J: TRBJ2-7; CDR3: CASSPGEGVDEQYF; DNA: TGTGCCAGCAGCCCAGGGGAGGGGGTGGACGAGCAGTACTTC
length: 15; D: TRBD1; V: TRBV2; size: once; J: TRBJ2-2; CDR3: CASSRDRGVTGELFF; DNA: TGTGCCAGCAGCCGGGACAGGGGGGTCACCGGGGAGCTGTTTTTT
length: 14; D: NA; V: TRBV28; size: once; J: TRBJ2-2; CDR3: CASTPLANTGELFF; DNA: TGTGCCAGCACACCCCTAGCGAACACCGGGGAGCTGTTTTTT
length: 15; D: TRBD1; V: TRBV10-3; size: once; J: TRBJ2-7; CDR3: CAISEPDRRVYEQYF; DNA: TGTGCCATCAGTGAGCCGGACAGGAGAGTTTACGAGCAGTACTTC
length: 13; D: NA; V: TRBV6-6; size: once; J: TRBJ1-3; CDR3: CASSRYRENTIYF; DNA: TGTGCCAGCAGTCGTTACAGGGAAAACACCATATATTTT
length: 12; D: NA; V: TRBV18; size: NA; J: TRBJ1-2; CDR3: CASQTGDYGYTF; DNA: TGTGCCAGCCAGACAGGAGACTATGGCTACACCTTC
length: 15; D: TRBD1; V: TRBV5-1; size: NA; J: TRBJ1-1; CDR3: CASSLAGGTAYEAFF; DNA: TGCGCCAGCAGCTTGGCTGGCGGGACAGCGTATGAAGCTTTCTTT
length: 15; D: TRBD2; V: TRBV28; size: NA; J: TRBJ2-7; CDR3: CASSSLAGGPYEQYF; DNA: TGTGCCAGCAGTTCTCTAGCGGGAGGGCCCTACGAGCAGTACTTC
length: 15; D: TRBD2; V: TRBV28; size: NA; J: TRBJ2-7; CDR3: CASSPPSGRAHEQYF; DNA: TGTGCCAGCAGTCCCCCTAGCGGGAGGGCTCACGAGCAGTACTTC
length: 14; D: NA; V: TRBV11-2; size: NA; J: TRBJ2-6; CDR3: CASSPQSGANVLTF; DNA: TGTGCCAGCAGCCCTCAATCTGGGGCCAACGTCCTGACTTTC
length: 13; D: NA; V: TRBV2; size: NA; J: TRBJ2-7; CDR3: CASSPDGPYEQYF; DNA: TGTGCCAGCAGTCCCGACGGGCCCTACGAGCAGTACTTC
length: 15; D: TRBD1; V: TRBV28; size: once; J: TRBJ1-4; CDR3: CASSTPGQGSEKLFF; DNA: TGTGCCAGCAGCACACCGGGACAGGGGAGTGAAAAACTGTTTTTT
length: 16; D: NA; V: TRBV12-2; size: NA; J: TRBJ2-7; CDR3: CASRSEEGGRAYEQYF; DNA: TGTGCAAGTCGCTCCGAGGAGGGGGGCCGAGCCTACGAGCAGTACTTC